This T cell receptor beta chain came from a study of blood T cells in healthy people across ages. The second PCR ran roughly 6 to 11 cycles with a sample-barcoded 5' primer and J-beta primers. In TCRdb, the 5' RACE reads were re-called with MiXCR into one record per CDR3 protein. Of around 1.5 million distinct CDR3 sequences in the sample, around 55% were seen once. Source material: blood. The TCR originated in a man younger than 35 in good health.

CDR3 protein: CASSTDWGYEQYF. The CDR3 DNA follows: TGTGCCAGCAGTACCGATTGGGGTTACGAGCAGTACTTC. The chain links TRBV6-2 or TRBV6-3 to TRBJ2-7; D is uncertain. The germline CDR1 and CDR2 sequences are MNHEY and SVGEGT. The CDR3 loop spans 13 amino acids. The V gene lost 5 bases and the J gene lost 4 bases, with 12 bases spanning the gap.